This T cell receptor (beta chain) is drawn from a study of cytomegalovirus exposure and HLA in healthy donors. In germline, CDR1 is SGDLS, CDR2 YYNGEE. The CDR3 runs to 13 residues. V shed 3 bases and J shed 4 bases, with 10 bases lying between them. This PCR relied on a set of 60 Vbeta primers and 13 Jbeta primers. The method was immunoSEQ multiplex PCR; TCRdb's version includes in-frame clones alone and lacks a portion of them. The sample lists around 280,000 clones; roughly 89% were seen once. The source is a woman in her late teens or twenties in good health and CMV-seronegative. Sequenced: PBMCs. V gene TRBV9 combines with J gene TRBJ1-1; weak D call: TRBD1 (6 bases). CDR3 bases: TGTGCCAGCAGCGAGGGGGACCTCACTGAAGCTTTCTTT. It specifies CASSEGDLTEAFF.